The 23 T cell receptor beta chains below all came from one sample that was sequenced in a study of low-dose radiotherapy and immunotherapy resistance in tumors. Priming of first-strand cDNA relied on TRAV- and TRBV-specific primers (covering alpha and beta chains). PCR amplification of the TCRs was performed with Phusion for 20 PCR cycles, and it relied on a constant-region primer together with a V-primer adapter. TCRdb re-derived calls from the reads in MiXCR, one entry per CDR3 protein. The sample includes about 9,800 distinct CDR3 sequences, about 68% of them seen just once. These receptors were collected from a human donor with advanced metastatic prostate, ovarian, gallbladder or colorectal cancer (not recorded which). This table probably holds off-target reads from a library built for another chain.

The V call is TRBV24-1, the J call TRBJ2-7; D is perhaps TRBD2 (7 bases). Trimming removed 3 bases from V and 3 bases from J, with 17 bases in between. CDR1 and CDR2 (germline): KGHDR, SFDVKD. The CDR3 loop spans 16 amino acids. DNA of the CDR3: TGTGCCACCAGTGATACCCGCGGGGGCAGCGTCTACGAGCAGTACTTC. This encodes CATSDTRGGSVYEQYF.

The CDR3 sequence: CASSRRLDTDTQYF. CDR3 nucleotide sequence: TGCGCCAGCAGTAGGCGGCTCGACACAGATACGCAGTATTTT. The rearrangement links TRBV5-1 to TRBJ2-3; D unclear. Germline CDR1 and CDR2: SGHRS and YFSETQ. The CDR3 has 14 amino acids. V was pared by 5 bases and J by 2 bases, with 12 bases between. The variable domain in full, completed from reference TRBV5-1 and TRBJ2-3, reads KAGVTQTPRYLIKTRGQQVTLSCSPISGHRSVSWYQQTPGQGLQFLFEYFSETQRNKGNFPGRFSGRQFSNSRSEMNVSTLELGDSALYLCASSRRLDTDTQYFGPGTRLTVL.

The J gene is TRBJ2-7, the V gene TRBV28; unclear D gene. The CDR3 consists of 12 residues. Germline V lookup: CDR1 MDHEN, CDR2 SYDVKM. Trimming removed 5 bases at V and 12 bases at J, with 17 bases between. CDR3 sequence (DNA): TGTGCCAGCAGTGAAAACCCCGGGTGGTGGTACTTC. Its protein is CASSENPGWWYF.

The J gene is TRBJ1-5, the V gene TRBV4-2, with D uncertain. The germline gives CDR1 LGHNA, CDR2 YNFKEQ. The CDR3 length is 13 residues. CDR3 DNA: TGTGCAAACCTAGCACAGAGCAATCAGCCCCAGCATTTT. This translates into CANLAQSNQPQHF.

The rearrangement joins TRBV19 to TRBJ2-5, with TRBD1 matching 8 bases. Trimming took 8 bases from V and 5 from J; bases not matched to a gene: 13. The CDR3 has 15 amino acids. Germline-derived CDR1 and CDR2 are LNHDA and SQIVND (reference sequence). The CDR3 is CASSPRDRSGETQYF. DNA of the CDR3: TGTGCCAGTTCCCCCCGGGACAGGTCAGGGGAGACCCAGTACTTC.

CDR3 in amino acids: CASSPPMASESLTSNEQYF. For the CDR3, the DNA is TGTGCCAGCTCACCACCGATGGCTAGCGAGAGCCTCACCTCGAACGAGCAGTACTTC. This chain uses TRBV18 with TRBJ2-7, with D possibly matching TRBD2 (6 bases). V lost 0 bases and J 5 bases, leaving 26 bases between the germline ends. Germline CDR1 and CDR2: KGHSH and LQKENI. CDR3 length: 19 residues.

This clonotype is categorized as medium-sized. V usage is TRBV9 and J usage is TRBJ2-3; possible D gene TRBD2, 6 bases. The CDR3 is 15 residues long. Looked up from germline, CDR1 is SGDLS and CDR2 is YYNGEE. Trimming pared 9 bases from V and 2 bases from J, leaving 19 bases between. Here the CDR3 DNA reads TGTGCCACCTCCCCGGCTAGCGAGTACACAGATACGCAGTATTTT. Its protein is CATSPASEYTDTQYF.

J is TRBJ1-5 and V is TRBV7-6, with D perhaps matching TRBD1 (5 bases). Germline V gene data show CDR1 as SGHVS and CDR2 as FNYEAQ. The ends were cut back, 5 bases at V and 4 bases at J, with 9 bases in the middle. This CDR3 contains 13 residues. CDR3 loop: CASSEDTNQPQHF. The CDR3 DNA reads TGTGCCAGCAGCGAGGACACAAATCAGCCCCAGCATTTT.

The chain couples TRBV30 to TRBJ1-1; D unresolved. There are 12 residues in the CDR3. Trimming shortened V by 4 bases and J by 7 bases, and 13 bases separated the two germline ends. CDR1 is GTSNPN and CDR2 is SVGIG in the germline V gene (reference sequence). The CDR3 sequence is CAWIRETIEAFF. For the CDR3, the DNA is TGTGCCTGGATACGTGAGACAATTGAAGCTTTCTTT. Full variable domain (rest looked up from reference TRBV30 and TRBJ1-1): SQTIHQWPATLVQPVGSPLSLECTVEGTSNPNLYWYRQAAGRGLQLLFYSVGIGQISSEVPQNLSASRPQDRQFILSSKKLLLSDSGFYLCAWIRETIEAFFGQGTRLTVV.

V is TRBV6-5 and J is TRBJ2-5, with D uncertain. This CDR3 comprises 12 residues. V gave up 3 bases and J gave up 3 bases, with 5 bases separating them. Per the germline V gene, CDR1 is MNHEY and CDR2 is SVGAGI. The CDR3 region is CASSYGKETQYF. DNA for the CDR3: TGTGCCAGCAGTTATGGAAAAGAGACCCAGTACTTC.

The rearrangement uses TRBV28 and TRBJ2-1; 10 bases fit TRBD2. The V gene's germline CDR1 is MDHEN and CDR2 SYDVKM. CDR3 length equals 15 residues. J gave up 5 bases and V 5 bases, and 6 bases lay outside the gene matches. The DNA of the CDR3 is TGTGCCAGCAGTCCTCTAGCGGGAGCTCACAATGAGCAGTTCTTC. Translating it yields CASSPLAGAHNEQFF.

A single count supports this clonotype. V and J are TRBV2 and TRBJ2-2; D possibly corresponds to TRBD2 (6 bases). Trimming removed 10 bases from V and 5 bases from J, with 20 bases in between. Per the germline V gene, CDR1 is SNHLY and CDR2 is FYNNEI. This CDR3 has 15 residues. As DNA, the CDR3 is TGTGCCACCTCTGCGGGAAGCGGCGTGACCGGGGAGCTGTTTTTT. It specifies CATSAGSGVTGELFF.

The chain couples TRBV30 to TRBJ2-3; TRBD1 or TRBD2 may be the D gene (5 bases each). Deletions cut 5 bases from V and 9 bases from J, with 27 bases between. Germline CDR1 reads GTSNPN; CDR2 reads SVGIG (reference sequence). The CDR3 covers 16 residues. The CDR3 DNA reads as TGTGCCTGGGGGGCCACGAGCCGGGCCCGCGTAGCGACGCAGTATTTT. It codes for CAWGATSRARVATQYF.

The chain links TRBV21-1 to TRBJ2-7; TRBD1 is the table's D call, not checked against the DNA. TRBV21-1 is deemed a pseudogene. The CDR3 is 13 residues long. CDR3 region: CASNGGPPYEQYF. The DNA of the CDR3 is TGTGCCAGCAATGGCGGTCCCCCCTACGAGCAGTACTTC.

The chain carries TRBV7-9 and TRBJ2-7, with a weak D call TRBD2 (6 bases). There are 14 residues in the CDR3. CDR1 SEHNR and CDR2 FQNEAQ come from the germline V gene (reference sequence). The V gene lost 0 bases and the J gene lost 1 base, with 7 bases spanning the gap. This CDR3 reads CASSLAGGSYEQYF. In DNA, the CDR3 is TGTGCCAGCAGCTTAGCCGGGGGATCCTACGAGCAGTACTTC.

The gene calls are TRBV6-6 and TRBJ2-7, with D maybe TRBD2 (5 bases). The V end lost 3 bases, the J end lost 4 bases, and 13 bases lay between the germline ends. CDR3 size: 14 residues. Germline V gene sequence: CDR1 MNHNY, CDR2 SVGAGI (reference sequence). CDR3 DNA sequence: TGTGCCAGCAGTTATCCGGGAAATAATTACGAGCAGTACTTC. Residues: CASSYPGNNYEQYF.

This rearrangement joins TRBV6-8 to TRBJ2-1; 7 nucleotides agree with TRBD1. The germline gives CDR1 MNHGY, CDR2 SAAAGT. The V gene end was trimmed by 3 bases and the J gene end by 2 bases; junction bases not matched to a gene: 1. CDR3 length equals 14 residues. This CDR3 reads CASSYGTAYNEQFF. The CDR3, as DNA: TGTGCCAGCAGTTATGGGACAGCCTACAATGAGCAGTTCTTC.

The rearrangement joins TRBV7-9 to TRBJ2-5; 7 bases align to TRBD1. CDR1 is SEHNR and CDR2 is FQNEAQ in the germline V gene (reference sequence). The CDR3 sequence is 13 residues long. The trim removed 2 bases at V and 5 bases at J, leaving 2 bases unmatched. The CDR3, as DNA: TGTGCCAGCAGCTTAATGACAGGGGAGACCCAGTACTTC. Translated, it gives CASSLMTGETQYF.

CDR3 amino acids: CASRGRLAGGYEQYF. The CDR3 bases are TGTGCCAGCAGGGGGAGGCTAGCGGGAGGCTACGAGCAGTACTTC. The gene calls are TRBV6-1 and TRBJ2-7; 11 positions agree with TRBD2. The CDR3 contains 15 residues. Germline V lookup: CDR1 MNHNS, CDR2 SASEGT. J lost 3 bases, V lost 6 bases, and 7 bases had no gene match.

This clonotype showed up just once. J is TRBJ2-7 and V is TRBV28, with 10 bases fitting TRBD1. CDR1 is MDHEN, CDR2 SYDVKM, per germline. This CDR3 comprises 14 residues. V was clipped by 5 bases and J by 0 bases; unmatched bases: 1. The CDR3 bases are TGTGCCAGCAGTAGGACAGGGGGCTCCTACGAGCAGTACTTC. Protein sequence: CASSRTGGSYEQYF.

The CDR3 loop is CASTSQDRAYNEQFF. CDR3 DNA: TGTGCCAGCACCTCCCAGGACAGGGCTTACAATGAGCAGTTCTTC. V and J are TRBV13 and TRBJ2-1; 8 bases fit TRBD1. This CDR3 is built from 15 residues. Germline values: CDR1 PRHDT, CDR2 FYEKMQ (reference sequence). The V gene end was trimmed by 7 bases and the J gene end by 4 bases; junction bases not matched to a gene: 9.

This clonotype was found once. CDR3 protein: CASSLAWTEAFF. In DNA form, the CDR3 reads TGTGCCAGCAGTTTAGCGTGGACTGAAGCTTTCTTT. The J gene is TRBJ1-1, the V gene TRBV28; D gene ambiguous. The length of the CDR3 is 12 residues. CDR1 is MDHEN, CDR2 SYDVKM, per germline. V lost 2 bases and J lost 5, with 6 bases in between.

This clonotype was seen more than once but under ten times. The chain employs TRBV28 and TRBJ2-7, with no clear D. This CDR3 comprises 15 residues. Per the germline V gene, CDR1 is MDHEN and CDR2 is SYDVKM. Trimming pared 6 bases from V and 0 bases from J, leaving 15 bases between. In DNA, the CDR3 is TGTGCCAGCAGCCAAGATCATGCACGCTCCTACGAGCAGTACTTC. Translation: CASSQDHARSYEQYF.